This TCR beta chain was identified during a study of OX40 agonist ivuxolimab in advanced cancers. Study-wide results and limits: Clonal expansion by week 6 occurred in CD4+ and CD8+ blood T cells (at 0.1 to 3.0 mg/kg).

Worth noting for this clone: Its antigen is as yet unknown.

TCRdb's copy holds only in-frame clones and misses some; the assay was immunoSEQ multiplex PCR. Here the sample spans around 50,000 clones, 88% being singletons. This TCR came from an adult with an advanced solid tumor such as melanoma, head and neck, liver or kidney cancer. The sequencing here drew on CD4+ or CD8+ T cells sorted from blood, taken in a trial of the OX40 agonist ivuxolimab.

CDR3 residues: CASSYYRTSSYEQYF. CDR3 nucleotides: TGTGCCAGCAGTTACTATAGGACTAGCTCCTACGAGCAGTACTTC. The chain recombines TRBV6-6 with TRBJ2-7; TRBD2 agrees at 7 bases. Germline CDR1 and CDR2: MNHNY and SVGAGI (reference sequence). The CDR3 is made up of 15 amino acids. V shed 1 base, J shed 0 bases, and the junction held 3 bases outside the gene matches.